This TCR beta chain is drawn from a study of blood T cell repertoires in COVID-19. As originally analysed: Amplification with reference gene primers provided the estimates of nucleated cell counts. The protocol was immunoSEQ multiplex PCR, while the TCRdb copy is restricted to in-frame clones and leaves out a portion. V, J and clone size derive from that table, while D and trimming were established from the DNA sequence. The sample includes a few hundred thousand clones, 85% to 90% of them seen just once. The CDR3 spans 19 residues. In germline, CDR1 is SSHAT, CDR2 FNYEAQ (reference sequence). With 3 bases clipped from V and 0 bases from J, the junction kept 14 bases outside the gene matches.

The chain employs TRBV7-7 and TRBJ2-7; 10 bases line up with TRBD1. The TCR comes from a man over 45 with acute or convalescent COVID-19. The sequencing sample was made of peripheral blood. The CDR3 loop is CASSLCRDRGFLGSYEQYF. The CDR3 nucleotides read TGTGCCAGCAGCTTGTGCCGGGACAGGGGCTTCTTGGGCTCCTACGAGCAGTACTTC.